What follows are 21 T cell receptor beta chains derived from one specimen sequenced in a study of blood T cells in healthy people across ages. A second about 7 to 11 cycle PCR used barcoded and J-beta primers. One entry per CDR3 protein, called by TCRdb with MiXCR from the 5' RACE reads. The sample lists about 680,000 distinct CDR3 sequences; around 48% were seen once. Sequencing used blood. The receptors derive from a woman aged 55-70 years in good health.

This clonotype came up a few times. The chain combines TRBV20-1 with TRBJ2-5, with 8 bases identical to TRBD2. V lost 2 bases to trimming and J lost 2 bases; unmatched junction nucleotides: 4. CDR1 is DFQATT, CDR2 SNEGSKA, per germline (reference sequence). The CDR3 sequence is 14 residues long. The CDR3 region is CSARPRGGQETQYF. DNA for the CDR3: TGCAGTGCTAGACCCCGGGGGGGGCAAGAGACCCAGTACTTC.

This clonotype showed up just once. In DNA, the CDR3 is TGCAGTGCTAGAGGCGAGGCTAGCGTTAAGAGCTCCTACGAGCAGTACTTC. Amino acids: CSARGEASVKSSYEQYF. The chain joins TRBV20-1 to TRBJ2-7; D may be TRBD2 (6 bases). The CDR3 is made up of 17 amino acids. The V gene's germline CDR1 is DFQATT and CDR2 SNEGSKA (reference sequence). V lost 1 base to trimming and J lost 0 bases, with 19 bases between them.

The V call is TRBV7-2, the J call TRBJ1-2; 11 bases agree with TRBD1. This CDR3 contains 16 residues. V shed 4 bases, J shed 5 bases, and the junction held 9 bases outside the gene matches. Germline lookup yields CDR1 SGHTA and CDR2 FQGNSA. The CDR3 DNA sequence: TGTGCCAGCAGCTCGGGACAGGGGGGCTTAGAGTATGGCTACACCTTC. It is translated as CASSSGQGGLEYGYTF.

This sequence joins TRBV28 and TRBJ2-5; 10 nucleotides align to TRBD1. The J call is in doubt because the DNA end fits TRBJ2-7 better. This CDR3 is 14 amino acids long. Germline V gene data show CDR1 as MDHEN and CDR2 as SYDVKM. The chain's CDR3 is CASSQTGGFHEQYF. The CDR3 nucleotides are TGTGCCAGCAGCCAGACAGGGGGCTTCCACGAGCAGTACTTC.

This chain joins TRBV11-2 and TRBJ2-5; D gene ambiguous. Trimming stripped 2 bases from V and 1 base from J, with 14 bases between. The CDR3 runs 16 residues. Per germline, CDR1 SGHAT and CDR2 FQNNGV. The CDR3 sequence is CASSLWPASIQETQYF. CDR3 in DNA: TGTGCCAGCAGCTTATGGCCAGCGTCTATCCAAGAGACCCAGTACTTC. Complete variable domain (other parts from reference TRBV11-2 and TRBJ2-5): EAGVAQSPRYKIIEKRQSVAFWCNPISGHATLYWYQQILGQGPKLLIQFQNNGVVDDSQLPKDRFSAERLKGVDSTLKIQPAKLEDSAVYLCASSLWPASIQETQYFGPGTRLLVL.

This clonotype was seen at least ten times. The CDR3: CASSWGPYGETQYF. As DNA, the CDR3 is TGTGCCAGCAGTTGGGGGCCCTATGGGGAGACCCAGTACTTC. J is TRBJ2-5 and V is TRBV12-3 or TRBV12-4, with D possibly matching TRBD1 (6 bases). The CDR3 spans 14 residues. V lost 4 bases and J lost 5, with 14 bases in between.

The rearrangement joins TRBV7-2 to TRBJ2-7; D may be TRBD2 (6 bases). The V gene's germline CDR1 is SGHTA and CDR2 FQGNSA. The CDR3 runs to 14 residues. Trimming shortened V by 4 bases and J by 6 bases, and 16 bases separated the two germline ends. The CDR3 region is CASSWGGQGTEQYF. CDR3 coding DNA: TGTGCCAGCAGCTGGGGAGGTCAGGGTACCGAGCAGTACTTC.

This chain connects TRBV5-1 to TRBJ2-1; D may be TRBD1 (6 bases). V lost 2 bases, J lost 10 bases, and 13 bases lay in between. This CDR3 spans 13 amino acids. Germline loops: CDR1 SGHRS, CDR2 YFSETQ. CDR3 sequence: CASSFLFGTEQFF. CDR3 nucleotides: TGCGCCAGCAGCTTTCTTTTCGGGACAGAGCAGTTCTTC. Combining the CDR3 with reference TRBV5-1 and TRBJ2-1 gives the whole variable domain KAGVTQTPRYLIKTRGQQVTLSCSPISGHRSVSWYQQTPGQGLQFLFEYFSETQRNKGNFPGRFSGRQFSNSRSEMNVSTLELGDSALYLCASSFLFGTEQFFGPGTRLTVL.

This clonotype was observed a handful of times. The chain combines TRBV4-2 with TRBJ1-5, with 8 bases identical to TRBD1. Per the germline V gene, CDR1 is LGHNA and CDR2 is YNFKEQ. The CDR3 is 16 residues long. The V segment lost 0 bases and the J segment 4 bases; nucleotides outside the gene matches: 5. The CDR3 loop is CASSQEGQAGNQPQHF. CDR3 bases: TGTGCCAGCAGCCAAGAGGGACAGGCGGGAAATCAGCCCCAGCATTTT.

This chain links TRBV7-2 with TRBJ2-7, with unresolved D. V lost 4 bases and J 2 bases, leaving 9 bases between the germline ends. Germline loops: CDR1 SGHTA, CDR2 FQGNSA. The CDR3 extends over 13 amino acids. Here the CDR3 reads CASSYGRAYEQYF. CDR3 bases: TGTGCCAGCAGCTACGGAAGGGCCTACGAGCAGTACTTC.

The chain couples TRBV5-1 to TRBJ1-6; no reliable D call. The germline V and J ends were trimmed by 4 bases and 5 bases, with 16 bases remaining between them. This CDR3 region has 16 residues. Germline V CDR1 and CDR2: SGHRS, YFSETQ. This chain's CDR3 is CASSAESRRNNSPLHF. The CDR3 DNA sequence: TGCGCCAGCAGCGCCGAATCGAGACGGAATAATTCACCCCTCCACTTT.

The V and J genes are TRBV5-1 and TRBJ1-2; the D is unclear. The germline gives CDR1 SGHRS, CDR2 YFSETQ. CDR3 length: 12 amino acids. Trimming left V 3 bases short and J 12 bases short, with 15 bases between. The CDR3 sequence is CASSSIRPLHTF. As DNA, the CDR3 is TGCGCCAGCAGCTCGATCAGACCGCTACACACCTTC.

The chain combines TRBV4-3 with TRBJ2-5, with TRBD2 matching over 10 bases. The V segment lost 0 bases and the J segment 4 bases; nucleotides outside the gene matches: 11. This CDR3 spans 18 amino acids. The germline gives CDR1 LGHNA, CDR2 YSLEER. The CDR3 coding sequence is TGCGCCAGCAGCCAAGATCCCTGTCTAGCGGGAGAGGGAGAGACCCAGTACTTC. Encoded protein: CASSQDPCLAGEGETQYF.

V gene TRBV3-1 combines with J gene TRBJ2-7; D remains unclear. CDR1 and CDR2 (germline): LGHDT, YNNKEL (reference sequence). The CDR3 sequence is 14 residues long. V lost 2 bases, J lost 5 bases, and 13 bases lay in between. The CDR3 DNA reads TGTGCCAGCAGCCAACGGTCGGCAGCTAACGAGCAGTACTTC. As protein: CASSQRSAANEQYF.

This chain's CDR3 is CSVAGTGWSETQYF. DNA for the CDR3: TGCAGCGTTGCCGGGACAGGGTGGTCGGAGACCCAGTACTTC. This chain joins TRBV29-1 and TRBJ2-5; TRBD1 matches 9 bases. V trimming: 4 bases; J trimming: 5 bases; junction bases outside the gene matches: 8. The CDR3 is made up of 14 amino acids. Germline-derived CDR1 and CDR2 are SQVTM and ANQGSEA. Looking up the rest from reference TRBV29-1 and TRBJ2-5 gives the full variable domain: SAVISQKPSRDICQRGTSLTIQCQVDSQVTMMFWYRQQPGQSLTLIATANQGSEATYESGFVIDKFPISRPNLTFSTLTVSNMSPEDSSIYLCSVAGTGWSETQYFGPGTRLLVL.

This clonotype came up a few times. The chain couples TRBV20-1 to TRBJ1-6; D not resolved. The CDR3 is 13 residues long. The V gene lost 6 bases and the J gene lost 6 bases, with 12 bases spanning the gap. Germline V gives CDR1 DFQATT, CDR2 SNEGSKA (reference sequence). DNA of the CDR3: TGCAGTGCCCGGACCTCAACTAATTCACCCCTCCACTTT. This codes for CSARTSTNSPLHF.

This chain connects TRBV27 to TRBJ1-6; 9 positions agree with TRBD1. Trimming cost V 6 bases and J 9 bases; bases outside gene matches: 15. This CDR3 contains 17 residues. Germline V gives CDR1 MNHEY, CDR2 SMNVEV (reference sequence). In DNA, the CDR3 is TGTGCCAGCAGGCGAGTCCCGGGACAGGGATCGGGTTCACCCCTCCACTTT. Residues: CASRRVPGQGSGSPLHF.

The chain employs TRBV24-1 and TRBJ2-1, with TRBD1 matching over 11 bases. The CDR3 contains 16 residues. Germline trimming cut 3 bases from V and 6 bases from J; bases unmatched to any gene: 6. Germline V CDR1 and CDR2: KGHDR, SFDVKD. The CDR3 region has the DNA TGTGCCACCAGTGATAGAGGGACAGGGGGTGTCAATGAGCAGTTCTTC. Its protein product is CATSDRGTGGVNEQFF.

This CDR3 reads CASGAGGDLYEQYF. DNA of the CDR3: TGTGCCAGCGGGGCGGGTGGAGACCTCTACGAGCAGTACTTC. The rearrangement joins TRBV7-6 to TRBJ2-7; perhaps D is TRBD1 or TRBD2 (5 bases each). Germline CDR1 is SGHVS and CDR2 is FNYEAQ. The CDR3 is made up of 14 amino acids. The V gene lost 8 bases and the J gene lost 3 bases, with 17 bases spanning the gap.

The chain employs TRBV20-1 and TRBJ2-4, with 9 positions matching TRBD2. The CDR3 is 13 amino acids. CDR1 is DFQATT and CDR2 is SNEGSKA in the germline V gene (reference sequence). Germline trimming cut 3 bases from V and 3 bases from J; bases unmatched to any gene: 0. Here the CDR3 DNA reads TGCAGTGCTAGGACTAGCGGCAAAAACATTCAGTACTTC. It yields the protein CSARTSGKNIQYF.

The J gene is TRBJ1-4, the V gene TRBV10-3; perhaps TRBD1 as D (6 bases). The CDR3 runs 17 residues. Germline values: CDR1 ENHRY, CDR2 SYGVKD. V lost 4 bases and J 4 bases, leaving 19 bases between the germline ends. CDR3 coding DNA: TGTGCCATCAGTGGAGCCCAGGGTGGACAGCGTAATGAAAAACTGTTTTTT. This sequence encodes CAISGAQGGQRNEKLFF.